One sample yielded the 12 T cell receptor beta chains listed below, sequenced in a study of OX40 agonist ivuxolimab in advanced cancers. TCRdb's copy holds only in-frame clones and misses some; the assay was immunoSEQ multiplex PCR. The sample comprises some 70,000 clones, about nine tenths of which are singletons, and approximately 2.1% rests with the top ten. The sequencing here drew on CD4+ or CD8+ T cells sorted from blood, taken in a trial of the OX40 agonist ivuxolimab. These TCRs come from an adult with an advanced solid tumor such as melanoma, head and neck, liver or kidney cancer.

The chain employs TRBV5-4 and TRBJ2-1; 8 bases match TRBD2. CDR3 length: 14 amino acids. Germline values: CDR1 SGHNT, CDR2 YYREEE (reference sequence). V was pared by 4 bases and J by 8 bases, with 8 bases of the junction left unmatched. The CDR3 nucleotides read TGTGCCAGCAGCGGCGGACTAGCCGGGGATGAGCAGTTCTTC. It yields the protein CASSGGLAGDEQFF. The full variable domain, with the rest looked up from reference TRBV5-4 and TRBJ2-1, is ETGVTQSPTHLIKTRGQQVTLRCSSQSGHNTVSWYQQALGQGPQFIFQYYREEENGRGNFPPRFSGLQFPNYSSELNVNALELDDSALYLCASSGGLAGDEQFFGPGTRLTVL.

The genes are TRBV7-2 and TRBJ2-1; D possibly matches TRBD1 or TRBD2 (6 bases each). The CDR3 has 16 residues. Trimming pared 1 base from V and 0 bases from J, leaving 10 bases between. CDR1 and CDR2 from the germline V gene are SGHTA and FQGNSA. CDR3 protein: CASSLVGGHSYNEQFF. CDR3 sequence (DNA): TGTGCCAGCAGCTTAGTAGGGGGGCACTCCTACAATGAGCAGTTCTTC. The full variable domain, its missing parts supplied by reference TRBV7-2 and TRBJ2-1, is GAGVSQSPSNKVTEKGKDVELRCDPISGHTALYWYRQSLGQGLEFLIYFQGNSAPDKSGLPSDRFSAERTGGSVSTLTIQRTQQEDSAVYLCASSLVGGHSYNEQFFGPGTRLTVL.

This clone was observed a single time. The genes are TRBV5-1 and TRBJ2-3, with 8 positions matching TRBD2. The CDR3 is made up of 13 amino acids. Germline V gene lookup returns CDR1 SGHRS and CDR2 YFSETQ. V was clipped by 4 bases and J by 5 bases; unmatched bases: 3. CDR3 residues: CASSPRGGDTQYF. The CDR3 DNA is TGCGCCAGCAGCCCACGGGGGGGAGATACGCAGTATTTT.

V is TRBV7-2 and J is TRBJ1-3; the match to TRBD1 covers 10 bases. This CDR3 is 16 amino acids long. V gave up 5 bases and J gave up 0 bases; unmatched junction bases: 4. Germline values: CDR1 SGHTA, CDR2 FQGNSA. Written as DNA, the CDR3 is TGTGCCAGCAGCAGACAGGGGGCGAGCTCTGGAAACACCATATATTTT. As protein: CASSRQGASSGNTIYF.

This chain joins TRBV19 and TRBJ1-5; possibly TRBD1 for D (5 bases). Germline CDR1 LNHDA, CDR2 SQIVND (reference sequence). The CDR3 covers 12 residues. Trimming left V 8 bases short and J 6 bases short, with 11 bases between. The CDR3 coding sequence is TGTGCCAGTGGGGGAATTGGTCAGCCCCAGCATTTT. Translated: CASGGIGQPQHF.

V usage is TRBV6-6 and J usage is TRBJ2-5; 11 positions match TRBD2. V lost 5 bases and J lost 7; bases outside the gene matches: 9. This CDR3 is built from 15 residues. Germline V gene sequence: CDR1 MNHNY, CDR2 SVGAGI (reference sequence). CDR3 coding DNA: TGTGCCAGCAGTGGGACTAGCGGCGACATAGGGACCCAGTACTTC. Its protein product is CASSGTSGDIGTQYF.

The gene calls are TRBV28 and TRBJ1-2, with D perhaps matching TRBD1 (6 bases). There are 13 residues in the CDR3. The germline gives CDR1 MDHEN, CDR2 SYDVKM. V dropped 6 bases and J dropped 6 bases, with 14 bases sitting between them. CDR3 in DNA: TGTGCCAGCAGGGTGGGACAAGCTAATGGCTACACCTTC. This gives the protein CASRVGQANGYTF.

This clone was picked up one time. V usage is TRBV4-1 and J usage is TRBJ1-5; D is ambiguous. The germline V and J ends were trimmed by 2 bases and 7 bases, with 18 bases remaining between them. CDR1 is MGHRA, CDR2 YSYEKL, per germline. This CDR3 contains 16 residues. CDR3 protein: CASSQPRRGLKQPQHF. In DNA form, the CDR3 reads TGCGCCAGCAGCCAACCCCGACGAGGGCTCAAGCAGCCCCAGCATTTT.

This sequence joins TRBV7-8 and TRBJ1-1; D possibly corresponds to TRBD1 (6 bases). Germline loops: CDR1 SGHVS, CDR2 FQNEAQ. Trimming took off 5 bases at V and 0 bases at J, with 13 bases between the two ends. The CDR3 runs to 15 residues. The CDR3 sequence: CASSDSGALNTEAFF. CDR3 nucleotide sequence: TGTGCCAGCAGCGACTCAGGGGCCCTGAACACTGAAGCTTTCTTT. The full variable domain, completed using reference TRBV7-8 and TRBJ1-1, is GAGVSQSPRYKVAKRGQDVALRCDPISGHVSLFWYQQALGQGPEFLTYFQNEAQLDKSGLPSDRFFAERPEGSVSTLKIQRTQQEDSAVYLCASSDSGALNTEAFFGQGTRLTVV.

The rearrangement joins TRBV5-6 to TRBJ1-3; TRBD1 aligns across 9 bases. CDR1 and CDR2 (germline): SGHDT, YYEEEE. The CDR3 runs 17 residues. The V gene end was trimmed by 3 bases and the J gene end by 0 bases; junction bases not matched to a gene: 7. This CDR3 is CASSSETGGNSGNTIYF. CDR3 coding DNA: TGTGCCAGCAGCTCGGAGACAGGGGGTAACTCTGGAAACACCATATATTTT.

The CDR3 loop is CASSRWSTENIQYF. CDR3 nucleotide sequence: TGCGCCAGCAGCCGCTGGTCAACGGAAAACATTCAGTACTTC. The rearrangement links TRBV5-1 to TRBJ2-4; D not certain. The germline gives CDR1 SGHRS, CDR2 YFSETQ. The CDR3 is made up of 14 amino acids. V was shortened by 4 bases and J by 5 bases, with 13 bases between the two germline ends.

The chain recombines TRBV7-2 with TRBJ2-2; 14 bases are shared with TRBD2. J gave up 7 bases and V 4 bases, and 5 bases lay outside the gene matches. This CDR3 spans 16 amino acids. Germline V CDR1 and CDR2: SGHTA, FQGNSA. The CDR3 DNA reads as TGTGCCAGCAGCTCGGGACTAGCGGGGGCGGGCGGGGAGCTGTTTTTT. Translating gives CASSSGLAGAGGELFF.